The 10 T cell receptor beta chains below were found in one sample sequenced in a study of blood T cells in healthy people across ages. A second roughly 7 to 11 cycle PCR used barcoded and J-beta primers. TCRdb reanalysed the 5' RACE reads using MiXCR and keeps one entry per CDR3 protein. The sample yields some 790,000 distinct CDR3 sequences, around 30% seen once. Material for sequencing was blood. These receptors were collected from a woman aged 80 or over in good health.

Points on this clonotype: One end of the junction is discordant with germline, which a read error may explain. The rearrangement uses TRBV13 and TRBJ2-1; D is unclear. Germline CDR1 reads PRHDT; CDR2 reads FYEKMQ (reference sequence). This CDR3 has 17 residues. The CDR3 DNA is TGTGCCAGCAGCTTAGTCGGAGTACAGTCCCTCTACAATGAGCAGTGCTTC. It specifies CASSLVGVQSLYNEQCF.

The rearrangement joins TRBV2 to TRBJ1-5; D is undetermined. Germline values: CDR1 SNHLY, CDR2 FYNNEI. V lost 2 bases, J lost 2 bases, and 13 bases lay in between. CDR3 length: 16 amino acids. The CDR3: CASSERRQSGNQPQHF. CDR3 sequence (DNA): TGTGCCAGCAGTGAACGTCGGCAGTCGGGCAATCAGCCCCAGCATTTT.

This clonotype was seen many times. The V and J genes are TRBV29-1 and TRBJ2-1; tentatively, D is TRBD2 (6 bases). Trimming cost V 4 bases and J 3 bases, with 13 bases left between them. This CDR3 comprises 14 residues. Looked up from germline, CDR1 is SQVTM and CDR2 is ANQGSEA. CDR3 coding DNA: TGCAGCGTTGGCCCTTCGGGGGACTACAATGAGCAGTTCTTC. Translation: CSVGPSGDYNEQFF.

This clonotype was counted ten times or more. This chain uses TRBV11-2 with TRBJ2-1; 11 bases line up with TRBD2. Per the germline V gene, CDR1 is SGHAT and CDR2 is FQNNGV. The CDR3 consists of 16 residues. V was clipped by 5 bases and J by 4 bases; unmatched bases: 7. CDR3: CASSHLLAGDYNEQFF. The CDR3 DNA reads TGTGCCAGCAGCCATTTACTAGCGGGGGATTACAATGAGCAGTTCTTC.

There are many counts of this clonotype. CDR3 amino acids: CASSSYRGRQGNYGYTF. CDR3 DNA: TGTGCCAGCAGTTCTTATAGGGGGCGACAGGGGAACTATGGCTACACCTTC. The rearrangement joins TRBV27 to TRBJ1-2; 8 bases align to TRBD1. Germline CDR1 and CDR2: MNHEY and SMNVEV (reference sequence). V was pared by 4 bases and J by 2 bases, with 12 bases of the junction left unmatched. The CDR3 consists of 17 residues.

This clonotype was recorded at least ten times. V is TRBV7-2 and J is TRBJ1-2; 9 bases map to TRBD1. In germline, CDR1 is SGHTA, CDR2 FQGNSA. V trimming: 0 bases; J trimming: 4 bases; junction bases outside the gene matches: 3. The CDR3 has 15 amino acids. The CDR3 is CASSLAVDRGYGYTF. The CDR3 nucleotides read TGTGCCAGCAGCTTAGCAGTGGACAGGGGCTATGGCTACACCTTC.

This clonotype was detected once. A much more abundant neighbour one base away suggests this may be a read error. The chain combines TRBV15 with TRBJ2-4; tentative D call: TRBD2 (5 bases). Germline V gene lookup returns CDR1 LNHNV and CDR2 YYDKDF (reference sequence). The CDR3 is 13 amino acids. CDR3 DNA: TGTGCCGCCAGCGAGGGAGTCAAAAACATTCAGTACTTC. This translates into CAASEGVKNIQYF.

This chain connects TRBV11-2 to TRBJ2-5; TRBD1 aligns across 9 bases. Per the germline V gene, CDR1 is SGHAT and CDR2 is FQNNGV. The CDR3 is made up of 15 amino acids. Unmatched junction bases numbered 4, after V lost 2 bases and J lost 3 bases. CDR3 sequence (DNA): TGTGCCAGCAGCTTACGGAGGACAGGGGAAGAGACCCAGTACTTC. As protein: CASSLRRTGEETQYF.

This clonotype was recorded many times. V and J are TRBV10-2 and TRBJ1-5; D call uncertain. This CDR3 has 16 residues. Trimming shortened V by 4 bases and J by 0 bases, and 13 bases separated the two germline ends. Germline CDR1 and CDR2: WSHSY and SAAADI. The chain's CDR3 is CASSALARDSNQPQHF. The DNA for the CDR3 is TGCGCCAGCAGTGCCCTGGCTAGGGATAGCAATCAGCCCCAGCATTTT.

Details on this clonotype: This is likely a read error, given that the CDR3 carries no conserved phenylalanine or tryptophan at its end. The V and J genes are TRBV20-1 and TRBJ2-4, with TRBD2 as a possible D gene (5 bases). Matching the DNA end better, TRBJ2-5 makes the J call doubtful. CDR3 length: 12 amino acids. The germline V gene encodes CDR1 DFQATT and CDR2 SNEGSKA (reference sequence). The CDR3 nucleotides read TGCAGTGCTAGCGGACTCCAAGAGACCCAGTACGTC. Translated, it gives CSASGLQETQYV.